This entry concerns a single TCR beta chain. Its antigen remains unknown. This entry belongs to a study of T cell clonotyping in hematopoietic cell transplantation. V trimming: 1 base; J trimming: 6 bases; junction bases outside the gene matches: 3. The CDR3 length is 16 residues. The germline CDR1 and CDR2 sequences are LGHNA and YNFKEQ. Study-wide results and limits: Pathologically expanded recipient clonotypes increased progressively from day 30 to day 180 as diversity fell.

As for time point: recipient sample about 28 days before transplant, after cytoreduction. TCRdb keeps only in-frame clones here, not all; method: immunoSEQ multiplex PCR. In the table there are some 9,600 clones, over 75% of which are singletons. This sequence joins TRBV4-2 and TRBJ2-1, with 13 bases identical to TRBD2. This specimen was peripheral blood mononuclear cells, taken before stem cell transplant. This TCR came from a woman between 50 and 59 years old with chronic myeloid leukemia. Some clones in this sample may be carry-over from other donors' samples. CDR3: CASSQGTSGRGNEQFF. In DNA, the CDR3 is TGTGCCAGCAGCCAAGGGACTAGCGGGAGAGGCAATGAGCAGTTCTTC.